This TCR beta chain comes out of a study of T cell changes during pregnancy in multiple sclerosis. The CDR3 runs 12 residues. With 6 bases clipped from V and 5 bases from J, the junction kept 3 bases outside the gene matches. Germline-derived CDR1 and CDR2 are SQVTM and ANQGSEA. The method was immunoSEQ multiplex PCR; TCRdb's version includes in-frame clones alone and lacks a portion of them. The sample includes over 40,000 clones, 75% to 90% of them seen just once. J is TRBJ2-7 and V is TRBV29-1, with 11 positions matching TRBD1. The specimen was peripheral blood, collected in the first trimester of pregnancy. This receptor was identified in a female donor in good health, enrolled as a control in a pregnancy study. CDR3 region: CSVGQGADEQYF. Here the CDR3 DNA reads TGCAGCGTAGGACAGGGGGCGGACGAGCAGTACTTC.